This TCR beta chain is from a study of blood T cells in healthy people across ages. Turning to the study itself: Template switching recovered approximately one barcoded beta molecule for every two T cells. Study results and caveats: Strongly correlated with naive T cell percentage was TCR beta diversity. PBMCs went unsorted, and a conclusive naive versus antigen-experienced comparison was therefore prevented. The study regarded diversity estimates from one million T cells as underestimates.

Germline V lookup: CDR1 SGHTA, CDR2 FQGNSA. The CDR3 totals 15 residues. This clonotype has more than one count but fewer than ten. The antigen is unknown. Then a second PCR, running about 6 to 12 cycles, was carried out with a sample-barcoded 5' primer and a J-beta primer mix. Each CDR3 protein gets one entry after TCRdb re-called the 5' RACE reads with MiXCR. In the table there are 500,000 to 600,000 distinct CDR3 sequences, roughly a quarter of which are singletons. The sequence came from a woman in her seventies in good health. Material: blood. The J gene is TRBJ2-5, the V gene TRBV7-2, with 7 bases fitting TRBD1. The J call is doubtful: the DNA matches TRBJ2-1 better. CDR3 amino acids: CASSPLGGTRNEQFF. CDR3 in DNA: TGTGCCAGCAGCCCCCTAGGGGGCACCCGCAATGAGCAGTTCTTC.